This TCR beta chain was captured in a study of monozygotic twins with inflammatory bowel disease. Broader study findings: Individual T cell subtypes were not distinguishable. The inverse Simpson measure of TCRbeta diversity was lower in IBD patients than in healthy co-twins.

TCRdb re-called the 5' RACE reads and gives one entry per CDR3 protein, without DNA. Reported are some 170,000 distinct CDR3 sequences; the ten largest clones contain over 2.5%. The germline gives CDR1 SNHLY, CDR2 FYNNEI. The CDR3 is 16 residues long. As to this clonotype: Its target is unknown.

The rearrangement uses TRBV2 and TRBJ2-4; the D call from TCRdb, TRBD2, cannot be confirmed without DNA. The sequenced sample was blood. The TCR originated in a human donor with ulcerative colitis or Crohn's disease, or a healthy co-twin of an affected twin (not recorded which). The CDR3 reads CASSRGAGEAKNIQYF.